The 26 T cell receptor beta chains in this list originate from one sample, sequenced in a study of T cell responses to AZD1222 COVID-19 vaccine. The assay was immunoSEQ multiplex PCR, and TCRdb's table has in-frame clones only and misses some. The table lists 120,000 or so clones, 90% of them singletons, with more than 6% in the top ten. The sequencing used peripheral blood, collected on day 0 of AZD1222 vaccination. All receptors come from an adult in good health.

Here the CDR3 reads CASSHASEAFF. The CDR3 DNA reads TGTGCCAGCAGCCACGCTAGTGAGGCTTTCTTT. The rearrangement uses TRBV7-9 and TRBJ1-1; D not resolved. This CDR3 region has 11 residues. Germline V gene sequence: CDR1 SEHNR, CDR2 FQNEAQ (reference sequence). The ends were cut back, 5 bases at V and 11 bases at J, with 12 bases in the middle.

V usage is TRBV5-6 and J usage is TRBJ1-6; no clear D gene. The CDR3 is made up of 15 amino acids. The germline CDR1 and CDR2 sequences are SGHDT and YYEEEE. Trimming took 0 bases from V and 0 from J, leaving 4 bases between them. CDR3 in amino acids: CASSLGLSYNSPLHF. The CDR3 coding sequence is TGTGCCAGCAGCTTGGGGCTCTCCTATAATTCACCCCTCCACTTT.

On this clone: Other DNA variants within this sample encode the same CDR3. J is TRBJ1-1 and V is TRBV6-5; TRBD1 matches 8 bases. CDR3 length: 14 amino acids. Unmatched junction bases numbered 4, after V lost 5 bases and J lost 2 bases. The germline V gene encodes CDR1 MNHEY and CDR2 SVGAGI. The CDR3 region is CASSLDRVNTEAFF. The DNA of the CDR3 is TGTGCCAGCAGTCTGGACAGGGTAAACACTGAAGCTTTCTTT.

The V and J genes are TRBV9 and TRBJ2-1; D possibly uses TRBD1 or TRBD2 (6 bases each). Germline V gene lookup returns CDR1 SGDLS and CDR2 YYNGEE. The V and J ends lost 3 bases and 7 bases respectively, with 17 bases between them. There are 15 residues in the CDR3. Here the CDR3 DNA reads TGTGCCAGCAGCGCTGAGGGGGGCATGTGGAATGAGCAGTTCTTC. Translating gives CASSAEGGMWNEQFF.

This chain uses TRBV19 with TRBJ2-6; D is unclear. The V gene's germline CDR1 is LNHDA and CDR2 SQIVND (reference sequence). V lost 1 base and J 1 base, leaving 17 bases between the germline ends. This CDR3 is built from 19 residues. CDR3 nucleotides: TGTGCCAGTAGTATAGTGGGCAGTCGAAGAAAGTCTGGGGCCAACGTCCTGACTTTC. Translating gives CASSIVGSRRKSGANVLTF.

The V gene is TRBV14, the J gene TRBJ2-2, with D perhaps matching TRBD2 (7 bases). V was trimmed by 3 bases and J by 4 bases, leaving 15 bases between them. In germline, CDR1 is SGHDN, CDR2 FVKESK. The length of the CDR3 is 16 residues. The CDR3 region has the DNA TGTGCCAGCAGCCATTTAGGCGGGGGCCGCACCGGGGAGCTGTTTTTT. Protein sequence: CASSHLGGGRTGELFF.

The chain employs TRBV5-1 and TRBJ1-4, with D tentatively TRBD1 (6 bases). The germline V gene encodes CDR1 SGHRS and CDR2 YFSETQ. The CDR3 spans 14 residues. V was pared by 4 bases and J by 5 bases, with 12 bases between. CDR3 amino acids: CASSIRGGNEKLFF. The CDR3 nucleotides are TGCGCCAGCAGCATACGAGGGGGGAATGAAAAACTGTTTTTT.

V usage is TRBV28 and J usage is TRBJ1-2, with 11 bases lining up with TRBD1. CDR1 is MDHEN and CDR2 is SYDVKM in the germline V gene. This CDR3 contains 14 residues. Trimming took 3 bases from V and 8 from J; bases not matched to a gene: 5. This CDR3 reads CASSFGQGARGYTF. CDR3 nucleotide sequence: TGTGCCAGCAGTTTTGGACAGGGGGCGCGGGGCTACACCTTC.

This clone has a single count. V gene TRBV28 combines with J gene TRBJ1-1; the D gene is possibly TRBD1 (6 bases). The germline V and J ends were trimmed by 5 bases and 6 bases, with 19 bases remaining between them. The germline V gene has CDR1 MDHEN and CDR2 SYDVKM. The CDR3 has 15 amino acids. DNA of the CDR3: TGTGCCAGCAGTGTGGCGCCGAACAGGGCCGCTGAAGCTTTCTTT. Translating gives CASSVAPNRAAEAFF. Looking up the rest from reference TRBV28 and TRBJ1-1 gives the full variable domain: DVKVTQSSRYLVKRTGEKVFLECVQDMDHENMFWYRQDPGLGLRLIYFSYDVKMKEKGDIPEGYSVSREKKERFSLILESASTNQTSMYLCASSVAPNRAAEAFFGQGTRLTVV.

The chain is built from TRBV2 and TRBJ2-2, with D uncertain. This CDR3 has 15 residues. The germline CDR1 and CDR2 sequences are SNHLY and FYNNEI. V shed 6 bases and J shed 4 bases, with 15 bases lying between them. The CDR3 region has the DNA TGTGCCAGCAGCCCCGACGGACGATCCACCGGGGAGCTGTTTTTT. The encoded protein is CASSPDGRSTGELFF.

This clone was detected only once. The chain combines TRBV24-1 with TRBJ1-1, with 7 bases identical to TRBD1. The J segment lost 0 bases and the V segment lost 5 bases, leaving 2 bases of the junction unmatched. This CDR3 comprises 14 residues. The V gene's germline CDR1 is KGHDR and CDR2 SFDVKD. The CDR3 DNA reads as TGTGCCACCAGTGGGGGACAGATGAACACTGAAGCTTTCTTT. It specifies CATSGGQMNTEAFF.

The chain links TRBV28 to TRBJ1-2; D is unresolved. This CDR3 spans 11 amino acids. V was shortened by 7 bases and J by 0 bases, with 3 bases between the two germline ends. The germline gives CDR1 MDHEN, CDR2 SYDVKM. The CDR3 is CASTANYGYTF. The DNA for the CDR3 is TGTGCCAGCACCGCTAACTATGGCTACACCTTC.

V is TRBV5-1 and J is TRBJ1-6; 10 bases are a match to TRBD1. Trimming cost V 2 bases and J 9 bases; bases outside gene matches: 8. The CDR3 runs to 16 residues. From germline, CDR1 is SGHRS and CDR2 YFSETQ. DNA for the CDR3: TGCGCCAGCAGCTTTAGACAGGGGGCTTGGGGTTCACCCCTCCACTTT. Translating gives CASSFRQGAWGSPLHF. The full variable domain, with the rest looked up from reference TRBV5-1 and TRBJ1-6, is KAGVTQTPRYLIKTRGQQVTLSCSPISGHRSVSWYQQTPGQGLQFLFEYFSETQRNKGNFPGRFSGRQFSNSRSEMNVSTLELGDSALYLCASSFRQGAWGSPLHFGNGTRLTVT.

This chain connects TRBV3-1 (or the pseudogene TRBV3-2) to TRBJ1-2; D is unresolved. Trimming shortened V by 0 bases and J by 7 bases, and 18 bases separated the two germline ends. The length of the CDR3 is 16 residues. The germline gives CDR1 LGHDT, CDR2 YNNKEL (reference sequence). This CDR3 is CASSQDIRESFFGYTF. CDR3 nucleotides: TGTGCCAGCAGCCAAGATATAAGGGAGAGTTTTTTTGGCTACACCTTC.

Regarding this clone: Other DNA sequences from this sample encode an identical CDR3 as well. The chain uses TRBV27 and TRBJ2-7; D is unclear. Germline loops: CDR1 MNHEY, CDR2 SMNVEV (reference sequence). V was cut by 2 bases and J by 2 bases, with 10 bases left in between. The CDR3 covers 14 residues. CDR3 sequence: CASSLGPAAYEQYF. In DNA, the CDR3 is TGTGCCAGCAGTTTAGGGCCCGCTGCCTACGAGCAGTACTTC.

The V gene is TRBV24-1, the J gene TRBJ2-1, with a possible D match to TRBD1 (6 bases). CDR3 length equals 15 residues. Germline V gene lookup returns CDR1 KGHDR and CDR2 SFDVKD. V lost 3 bases, J lost 4 bases, and 12 bases lay in between. The CDR3 region has the DNA TGTGCCACCAGTGATCCTCAAGGACAGTACAATGAGCAGTTCTTC. The encoded protein is CATSDPQGQYNEQFF.

Notes on this clone: The sample contains more than one DNA sequence encoding this CDR3. CDR3 in amino acids: CASSPRTENTEAFF. CDR3 bases: TGTGCCAGCAGCCCGCGGACCGAGAACACTGAAGCTTTCTTT. The chain has TRBV7-9 and TRBJ1-1; no clear D gene. The length of the CDR3 is 14 residues. Trimming took 5 bases from V and 1 from J, leaving 11 bases between them. In germline, CDR1 is SEHNR, CDR2 FQNEAQ (reference sequence).

The J gene is TRBJ2-7, the V gene TRBV28, with 10 nucleotides matching TRBD1. The CDR3 covers 14 residues. V dropped 3 bases and J dropped 2; count of bases not matched to a gene: 1. Germline CDR1 is MDHEN and CDR2 is SYDVKM. CDR3 protein: CASSFGTGAYEQYF. In DNA form, the CDR3 reads TGTGCCAGCAGTTTCGGGACAGGGGCCTACGAGCAGTACTTC.

The gene calls are TRBV28 and TRBJ2-1; weak D call: TRBD2 (5 bases). The CDR3 runs 14 residues. V lost 7 bases, J lost 0 bases, and 10 bases lay in between. Germline V gene sequence: CDR1 MDHEN, CDR2 SYDVKM. In nucleotides, the CDR3 is TGTGCCAGCAACACTAGGAGCTCCTACAATGAGCAGTTCTTC. It translates to CASNTRSSYNEQFF.

The gene calls are TRBV28 and TRBJ2-5; 7 bases align to TRBD2. CDR3 size: 17 residues. V lost 5 bases and J lost 5; bases outside the gene matches: 17. Germline-derived CDR1 and CDR2 are MDHEN and SYDVKM. The CDR3 region is CASSVIPLAVRGETQYF. In nucleotides, the CDR3 is TGTGCCAGCAGTGTGATCCCCTTAGCGGTGCGGGGGGAGACCCAGTACTTC.

This chain joins TRBV9 and TRBJ2-6; TRBD1 might be the D (5 bases). This CDR3 comprises 19 residues. Germline loops: CDR1 SGDLS, CDR2 YYNGEE. Trimming pared 3 bases from V and 0 bases from J, leaving 19 bases between. In DNA, the CDR3 is TGTGCCAGCAGCGATAGGCTGACAGCCTCATCCTCTGGGGCCAACGTCCTGACTTTC. This sequence encodes CASSDRLTASSSGANVLTF.

The J gene is TRBJ2-3, the V gene TRBV6-2 or TRBV6-3; weak D call: TRBD2 (6 bases). V was trimmed by 2 bases and J by 0 bases, leaving 9 bases between them. This CDR3 has 15 residues. Germline CDR1 MNHEY, CDR2 SVGEGT. The CDR3 DNA reads as TGTGCCAGCAGTTACGAGGGGACTAGCACAGATACGCAGTATTTT. Translating it yields CASSYEGTSTDTQYF.

The chain carries TRBV11-2 and TRBJ2-7; 7 bases fit TRBD2. The CDR3 extends over 17 amino acids. Germline CDR1 reads SGHAT; CDR2 reads FQNNGV. V lost 4 bases and J lost 2; bases outside the gene matches: 14. The CDR3 protein is CASSWTLAGTTPYEQYF. DNA for the CDR3: TGTGCCAGCAGCTGGACCCTGGCGGGGACTACGCCCTACGAGCAGTACTTC.

This clone was picked up a small number of times. The genes are TRBV4-3 and TRBJ2-1, with TRBD1 as a possible D gene (6 bases). Germline CDR1 reads LGHNA; CDR2 reads YSLEER. Trimming took 4 bases from V and 6 from J, leaving 16 bases between them. CDR3 length: 15 residues. The CDR3 DNA reads as TGCGCCAGCAGCCGGGACACCGGGTCGGGCAATGAGCAGTTCTTC. It specifies CASSRDTGSGNEQFF.

In nucleotides, the CDR3 is TGTGCCAGCAGCAGACTAGCGGGAGTGGGGGAGCAGTACTTC. This sequence encodes CASSRLAGVGEQYF. The V gene is TRBV6-4, the J gene TRBJ2-7; 12 nucleotides match TRBD2. The CDR3 runs 14 residues. V lost 6 bases to trimming and J lost 7 bases; unmatched junction nucleotides: 7. The V gene's germline CDR1 is MRHNA and CDR2 SNTAGT.

This chain links TRBV27 with TRBJ2-1; D remains ambiguous. Germline loops: CDR1 MNHEY, CDR2 SMNVEV (reference sequence). The CDR3 is 15 residues long. The ends were cut back, 2 bases at V and 3 bases at J, with 11 bases in the middle. The CDR3 coding sequence is TGTGCCAGCAGTTTAACGGGTACCTACTACAATGAGCAGTTCTTC. Amino acid sequence: CASSLTGTYYNEQFF.